This T cell receptor beta chain was profiled in a study of beta chain features in type 1 diabetes. The study, taken as a whole, reports: Shortening of TCRB CDR3s, moderate but significant, appeared in all four CD4+ subsets of Type 1 diabetes patients. There was a possibility that cDNA sequencing over-represented cells with high TCR expression. The question of HLA type influencing TCRB rearrangement was one that remained unresolved here.

The entirety of the isolated RNA underwent reverse transcription, so expressed TCRB transcripts were sequenced. Libraries were prepared by immunoSEQ multiplex PCR; TCRdb keeps only in-frame clonotypes and omits some of them. The sample records 250,000 to 350,000 clones, more than 13% being singletons. In this sample, this clone turned up a few times. The target antigen is unknown. This CDR3 spans 11 amino acids. Trimming took off 2 bases at V and 11 bases at J, with 8 bases between the two ends. Germline V lookup: CDR1 SGHRS, CDR2 YFSETQ. The source material was naive CD4+ T cells from blood. The sequence was collected from a man younger than 45 with type 1 diabetes. The rearrangement uses TRBV5-1 and TRBJ2-1; D may be TRBD2 (6 bases). The CDR3 sequence is CASSFSGQQFF. CDR3 coding DNA: TGCGCCAGCAGCTTTAGCGGACAGCAGTTCTTC.